This TCR beta chain was captured in a study of T cell responses to AZD1222 COVID-19 vaccine. Study-level results: Among AZD1222 vaccinees, only five or six were seropositive at baseline. Mostly white British, mostly female donors; authors suggested clonal diversity may be underestimated.

For this clone: Its antigen is not identified.

The V and J ends lost 8 bases and 4 bases respectively, with 27 bases between them. This CDR3 has 18 amino acids. The germline V gene encodes CDR1 MDHEN and CDR2 SYDVKM. Measured with immunoSEQ multiplex PCR; TCRdb has only the in-frame clones, and not every one. The data show nearly 95,000 clones, with about 90% seen just once and approximately 9.1% held by the top ten. The J gene is TRBJ1-5, the V gene TRBV28; D is perhaps TRBD1 (6 bases). This sample comprised peripheral blood, obtained on day 0 of AZD1222 vaccination. The origin of this receptor is an adult in good health. The CDR3 DNA sequence: TGTGCCAGCCGGTTGGGTGGGGGCCCTTTATTGGGTAATCAGCCCCAGCATTTT. Protein: CASRLGGGPLLGNQPQHF.